This TCR beta chain was identified during a study of glioma-infiltrating T cells. Amplification of TCR alpha and beta CDR3 regions from RNA used iRepertoire nested multiplex PCR. Tissue mRNA or PBMC total RNA, roughly 95-400 ng, went into one-step reverse transcription and amplification. A single record per CDR3 protein comes from TCRdb applying MiXCR to the multiplex PCR reads. The sample has approximately 110,000 distinct CDR3 sequences, roughly 24% seen once; the top ten hold 13% to 15%. A word on this clonotype: Here the CDR3 omits its conserved ending phenylalanine or tryptophan, so a read error is the likely source.

Trimming at V came to 7 bases and at J to 0 bases, leaving 4 bases not matched to a gene. Germline V gene lookup returns CDR1 SQVTM and CDR2 ANQGSEA. There are 13 residues in the CDR3. This rearrangement joins TRBV29-1 to TRBJ1-2; 8 bases align to TRBD1. Sequencing used glioma tissue, nonneoplastic brain tissue, or PBMCs (not recorded which). The receptor's source is a human donor with low-grade glioma or glioblastoma, undergoing nonglioma brain surgery, or in good health (not recorded which). The CDR3 DNA is TGCAGCGCTTCGGGACAGGCTAACTATGGCTACACCTTA. Its protein product is CSASGQANYGYTL.